The clone carrying this T cell receptor (beta chain) has just a few counts. The entry originates in a study of glioma-infiltrating T cells. The iRepertoire nested amplicon-rescue multiplex PCR amplified TCR alpha and beta CDR3s from RNA. TCRdb re-analysed the multiplex PCR reads in MiXCR, keeping a single row per CDR3 protein. The sample has some 150,000 distinct CDR3 sequences, roughly 43% seen once; the top ten hold roughly 20%. Sequencing used glioma tissue, nonneoplastic brain tissue, or PBMCs (not recorded which). This sequence was found in a human donor with low-grade glioma or glioblastoma, undergoing nonglioma brain surgery, or in good health (not recorded which).

CDR3 sequence: CASSQVRSGTHHTEAFF. In DNA form, the CDR3 reads TGCGCCAGCAGCCAAGTGAGGTCCGGGACACACCATACTGAAGCTTTCTTT. The rearrangement links TRBV4-1 to TRBJ1-1; a weak D match, TRBD1 (6 bases). The CDR3 consists of 17 residues. With 1 base removed from V and 5 bases from J, the gap between germline ends came to 20 bases. Germline lookup yields CDR1 MGHRA and CDR2 YSYEKL.